The 17 T cell receptor beta chains below come from one sample, sequenced in a study of molecular identifiers for immune sequencing clone quantification. MiXCR, run by TCRdb on the PCR reads, gives a single entry per CDR3 protein. The table shows approximately 97,000 distinct CDR3 sequences, with less than 25% occurring only once. The sequenced material came from naive CD8+ T cells from blood, with Jurkat cell RNA spiked in. The subset is: FACS-sorted CD8+CD4-CCR7+CD45RA+ naive T cells. The receptors come from a human donor in good health. Some libraries in this study had Jurkat cell RNA spiked in.

This rearrangement joins TRBV6-2 or TRBV6-3 to TRBJ2-5; D possibly matches TRBD1 or TRBD2 (5 bases each). This CDR3 spans 17 amino acids. Deletions cut 0 bases from V and 2 bases from J, with 16 bases between. The germline V gene encodes CDR1 MNHEY and CDR2 SVGEGT. CDR3 sequence (DNA): TGTGCCAGCAGTTACTCTTACCCTGGGACCCGTCAAGAGACCCAGTACTTC. Translated: CASSYSYPGTRQETQYF.

In the case of this clonotype: One end of the junction varies from germline; a read error may be responsible. V gene TRBV20-1 combines with J gene TRBJ1-3, with D possibly being TRBD1 (6 bases). The length of the CDR3 is 15 residues. Germline V gene lookup returns CDR1 DFQATT and CDR2 SNEGSKA (reference sequence). The CDR3 nucleotides read TGCAGCGCTAGACAAGACAGGAGCTCTGGAAGCACCATATATTTT. Translated: CSARQDRSSGSTIYF.

Many counts were recorded for this clonotype. The rearrangement links TRBV5-5 to TRBJ2-5; 8 bases are a match to TRBD1. V lost 4 bases to trimming and J lost 1 base; unmatched junction nucleotides: 3. Germline CDR1 and CDR2: SGHKS and YYEKEE (reference sequence). This CDR3 region has 14 residues. The chain's CDR3 is CASSPTGVQETQYF. The CDR3 coding sequence is TGTGCCAGCAGCCCGACAGGGGTCCAAGAGACCCAGTACTTC.

This clonotype was counted many times. The V call is TRBV27, the J call TRBJ2-7; D perhaps matches TRBD2 (5 bases). The length of the CDR3 is 15 residues. Trimming shortened V by 2 bases and J by 2 bases, and 13 bases separated the two germline ends. Germline CDR1 MNHEY, CDR2 SMNVEV (reference sequence). Here the CDR3 reads CASSLRGSFAYEQYF. The CDR3 nucleotides are TGTGCCAGCAGTTTAAGAGGGTCCTTTGCCTACGAGCAGTACTTC.

At least ten counts were recorded for this clonotype. The genes are TRBV28 and TRBJ2-1, with D unresolved. Germline values: CDR1 MDHEN, CDR2 SYDVKM. The CDR3 is made up of 13 amino acids. The V end was cut by 8 bases, the J end by 5 bases, with 13 bases between. In nucleotides, the CDR3 is TGTGCCAGCCAAATCGTCCCCGACAATGAGCAGTTCTTC. Amino acid sequence: CASQIVPDNEQFF.

This clonotype was observed many times. V usage is TRBV2 and J usage is TRBJ1-5; possible D gene TRBD1, 5 bases. Trimming took off 8 bases at V and 3 bases at J, with 14 bases between the two ends. Germline V lookup: CDR1 SNHLY, CDR2 FYNNEI. CDR3 length: 14 residues. CDR3 nucleotides: TGTGCCAGCGCGGGTTGGGGGTACAATCAGCCCCAGCATTTT. It codes for CASAGWGYNQPQHF. Using reference TRBV2 and TRBJ1-5 for the parts outside the CDR3, the full variable domain is EPEVTQTPSHQVTQMGQEVILRCVPISNHLYFYWYRQILGQKVEFLVSFYNNEISEKSEIFDDQFSVERPDGSNFTLKIRSTKLEDSAMYFCASAGWGYNQPQHFGDGTRLSIL.

This clonotype was recorded many times. This sequence joins TRBV14 and TRBJ2-5; no clear D. CDR3 length: 15 residues. The germline gives CDR1 SGHDN, CDR2 FVKESK. Trimming shortened V by 1 base and J by 4 bases, and 13 bases separated the two germline ends. CDR3 region: CASSQGGPLGETQYF. The CDR3 nucleotides are TGTGCCAGCAGCCAAGGTGGTCCTTTAGGAGAGACCCAGTACTTC.

This clonotype was found a few times. The chain employs TRBV3-1 and TRBJ1-1, with D possibly matching TRBD1 (5 bases). Germline CDR1 and CDR2: LGHDT and YNNKEL (reference sequence). The CDR3 extends over 15 amino acids. V shed 3 bases and J shed 5 bases, with 16 bases lying between them. The CDR3 nucleotides read TGTGCCAGCAGCCAGGCCCTCTGGGGGAGGACTGAAGCTTTCTTT. This gives the protein CASSQALWGRTEAFF.

This clonotype showed up many times. This chain joins TRBV4-3 and TRBJ2-7, with 8 bases identical to TRBD2. This CDR3 region has 18 residues. The junction had 13 bases not matched to a gene; V was cut back by 0 bases and J by 3 bases. From germline, CDR1 is LGHNA and CDR2 YSLEER. DNA of the CDR3: TGCGCCAGCAGCCAAGAGGCGCGTCCCCCGGGACTAGACTACGAGCAGTACTTC. Translation gives CASSQEARPPGLDYEQYF.

Concerning this clonotype itself: A much larger clone lies one base from this, so it may be a read error. This chain connects TRBV15 to TRBJ1-5, with D possibly matching TRBD1 (5 bases). This CDR3 contains 17 residues. CDR1 and CDR2 from the germline V gene are LNHNV and YYDKDF (reference sequence). CDR3 region: CAASSTWTKDSNQPQHF. For the CDR3, the DNA is TGTGCCGCCAGCAGCACTTGGACAAAAGATAGCAATCAGCCCCAGCATTTT.

This clonotype was counted a few times. The chain recombines TRBV6-2 or TRBV6-3 with TRBJ2-1, with D possibly matching TRBD2 (5 bases). CDR3 length: 15 amino acids. The germline gives CDR1 MNHEY, CDR2 SVGEGT. V lost 5 bases to trimming and J lost 2 bases, with 13 bases between them. CDR3 residues: CASSPRREAYNEQFF. The CDR3 DNA is TGTGCCAGCAGTCCCCGCCGGGAAGCCTACAATGAGCAGTTCTTC.

The CDR3: CASSFQDRNLHEQYF. The CDR3 DNA sequence: TGTGCCAGCAGTTTCCAGGACAGAAACTTACACGAGCAGTACTTC. The rearrangement joins TRBV12-3 or TRBV12-4 to TRBJ2-7; possible D gene TRBD1, 6 bases. The V gene lost 3 bases and the J gene lost 5 bases, with 17 bases spanning the gap. The CDR3 covers 15 residues.

The sample holds many counts of this clonotype. A junction end diverges from the germline sequence, so it may reflect a read error. The rearrangement uses TRBV7-9 and TRBJ2-3; D uncertain. Germline loops: CDR1 SEHNR, CDR2 FQNEAQ (reference sequence). CDR3 length equals 12 residues. CDR3 sequence: CASSSYTDTQYF. In nucleotides, the CDR3 is TGCGCCAGCAGCAGCTACACAGATACGCAGTATTTT. Drawing the rest from reference TRBV7-9 and TRBJ2-3, the complete variable domain is DTGVSQNPRHKITKRGQNVTFRCDPISEHNRLYWYRQTLGQGPEFLTYFQNEAQLEKSRLLSDRFSAERPKGSFSTLEIQRTEQGDSAMYLCASSSYTDTQYFGPGTRLTVL.

This clonotype was detected only a few times. This rearrangement joins TRBV11-2 to TRBJ2-1; the D is unclear. Germline V gene sequence: CDR1 SGHAT, CDR2 FQNNGV. The germline V and J ends were trimmed by 5 bases and 7 bases, with 12 bases remaining between them. The CDR3 runs 13 residues. The CDR3: CASSRTTSNEQFF. The CDR3 DNA is TGTGCCAGCAGCCGAACTACGTCTAATGAGCAGTTCTTC.

This clonotype was seen many times. The chain couples TRBV28 to TRBJ2-3; D tentatively reads TRBD1 or TRBD2 (5 bases each). The CDR3 is 16 amino acids. Looked up from germline, CDR1 is MDHEN and CDR2 is SYDVKM. The ends were cut back, 2 bases at V and 2 bases at J, with 14 bases in the middle. CDR3 region: CASSLHRGRFTDTQYF. For the CDR3, the DNA is TGTGCCAGCAGTTTACATCGGGGCAGGTTCACAGATACGCAGTATTTT.

This chain connects TRBV20-1 to TRBJ2-2; 9 bases are shared with TRBD2. This CDR3 comprises 15 residues. The germline V gene has CDR1 DFQATT and CDR2 SNEGSKA (reference sequence). V shed 0 bases, J shed 1 base, and the junction held 0 bases outside the gene matches. The CDR3, as DNA: TGCAGTGCTAGAGAAGCGGGAGGGAACACCGGGGAGCTGTTTTTT. Its translation: CSAREAGGNTGELFF.

In regard to this clonotype: A much larger clone lies a single base off, so this may be a read error. This chain joins TRBV3-1 and TRBJ1-5; D might be TRBD1 (5 bases). Germline CDR1 is LGHDT and CDR2 is YNNKEL (reference sequence). This CDR3 is 15 amino acids long. V was clipped by 1 base and J by 4 bases, with 11 bases between them. CDR3 nucleotide sequence: TGTGCCAGCAGCCAAGTTACGTGGACAAATCAGCCCCAGCATTTT. This sequence encodes CASSQVTWTNQPQHF. Based on the CDR3 plus reference TRBV3-1 and TRBJ1-5, the full variable domain is DTAVSQTPKYLVTQMGNDKSIKCEQNLGHDTMYWYKQDSKKFLKIMFSYNNKELIINETVPNRFSPKSPDKAHLNLHINSLELGDSAVYFCASSQVTWTNQPQHFGDGTRLSIL.